This T cell receptor (beta chain) originates from a study of technical replicates of blood from a handful of donors. Produced via immunoSEQ multiplex PCR; TCRdb's table is partial and in-frame only. This table has 65,000 to 95,000 clones, roughly 94% appearing once. The CDR3 is 16 amino acids. Source material: T cells isolated from PBMCs. This sequence originates from a human donor in good health. The J gene is TRBJ2-3, the V gene TRBV21-1; the D segment call TRBD1 is taken from the table without a DNA check. TRBV21-1 is tagged as a pseudogene. The CDR3 coding sequence is TGTGCCAGCAGCAAAACAGGGGGCAAGGGCACAGATACGCAGTATTTT. Its translation is CASSKTGGKGTDTQYF.